The sequence of this T cell receptor beta chain was determined in a study of blood T cell repertoires in COVID-19. Whole-study context: Researchers got acute and convalescent COVID-19 samples from the United States, Italy and Spain.

Trimming left V 6 bases short and J 5 bases short, with 12 bases between. Germline CDR1 and CDR2: LNHDA and SQIVND (reference sequence). The CDR3 consists of 13 residues. In the source study's methods: Amplification of reference gene primers provided the estimated nucleated cell counts. Assay: immunoSEQ multiplex PCR; the TCRdb copy retains only in-frame clones and omits some. V and J calls and clone size are given by that table; D and trimming were obtained from the DNA. The sample holds some 190,000 clones, about 83% seen once. Recruitment covered about two dozen US areas and drew participants whose ages spanned about 18 to 90 years. Those designated as exposed participants met a COVID-19 case within 2 weeks before study entry.

The receptor comes from a woman aged 25 to 39 who had been exposed to COVID-19. Material: PBMCs or T cells enriched from blood (not recorded which). The V gene is TRBV19, the J gene TRBJ2-3, with D perhaps matching TRBD2 (5 bases). For the CDR3, the DNA is TGTGCCAGTAGCCGGGGAGCCGGAGATACGCAGTATTTT. Amino acid sequence: CASSRGAGDTQYF. Drawing the rest from reference TRBV19 and TRBJ2-3, the complete variable domain is DGGITQSPKYLFRKEGQNVTLSCEQNLNHDAMYWYRQDPGQGLRLIYYSQIVNDFQKGDIAEGYSVSREKKESFPLTVTSAQKNPTAFYLCASSRGAGDTQYFGPGTRLTVL.